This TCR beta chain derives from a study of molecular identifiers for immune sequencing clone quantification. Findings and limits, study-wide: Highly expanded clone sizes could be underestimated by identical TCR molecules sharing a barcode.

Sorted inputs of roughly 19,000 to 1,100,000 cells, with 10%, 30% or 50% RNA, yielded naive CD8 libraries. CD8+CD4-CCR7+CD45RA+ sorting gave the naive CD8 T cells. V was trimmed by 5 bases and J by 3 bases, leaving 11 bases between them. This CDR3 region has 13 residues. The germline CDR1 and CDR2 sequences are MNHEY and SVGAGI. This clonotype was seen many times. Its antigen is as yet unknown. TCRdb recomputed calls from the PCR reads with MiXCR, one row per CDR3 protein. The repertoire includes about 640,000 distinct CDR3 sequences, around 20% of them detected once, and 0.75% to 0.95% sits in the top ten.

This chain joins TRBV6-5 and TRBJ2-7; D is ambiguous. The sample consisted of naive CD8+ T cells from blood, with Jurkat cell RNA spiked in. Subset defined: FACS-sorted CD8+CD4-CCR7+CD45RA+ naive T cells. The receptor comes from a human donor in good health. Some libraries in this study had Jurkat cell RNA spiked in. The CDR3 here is CASSPAVDYEQYF. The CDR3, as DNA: TGTGCCAGCAGTCCCGCAGTAGACTACGAGCAGTACTTC.